Listed below are T cell receptor beta chains from one sample, sequenced in a study of T-cell reconstitution after alpha-beta-depleted transplantation in children. Via MiXCR, TCRdb re-called the PCR reads, giving one row per CDR3 protein. Of about 140,000 distinct CDR3 sequences listed, 8% to 10% are singletons. Specimen: PBMCs, mostly from graft donor cells, collected 180 days after TCRalphabeta/CD19-depleted stem cell transplant. The receptors shown here come from a female patient under 10 years old who had a stem cell transplant for congenital amegakaryocytic thrombocytopenia, so the T cells may come from the graft donor. CDR3s include the opening cysteine and the closing phenylalanine or tryptophan. The D gene is left open where the match is weak. Size is stated for part of the rows, as once, few or many counts, or as a class when the clone is expanded.

j_gene: TRBJ2-4; abundance: many; d_gene: -; v_gene: TRBV12-3/TRBV12-4; CDR3aa: CASSTVNLAKNIQYF; CDR3nt: TGTGCCAGCAGCACAGTGAATCTAGCCAAAAACATTCAGTACTTC
j_gene: TRBJ2-3; abundance: many; d_gene: -; v_gene: TRBV20-1; CDR3aa: CSANRRNTQYF; CDR3nt: TGCAGTGCTAACAGAAGAAATACGCAGTATTTT
j_gene: TRBJ2-2; abundance: many; d_gene: -; v_gene: TRBV6-4; CDR3aa: CASSQGTGELFF; CDR3nt: TGTGCCAGCAGCCAGGGCACCGGGGAGCTGTTTTTT
j_gene: TRBJ1-4; abundance: many; d_gene: -; v_gene: TRBV10-3; CDR3aa: CAISENRNNEKLFF; CDR3nt: TGTGCCATCAGTGAGAACAGGAATAATGAAAAACTGTTTTTT
j_gene: TRBJ2-1; abundance: many; d_gene: -; v_gene: TRBV28; CDR3aa: CASSTGFGEQFF; CDR3nt: TGTGCCAGCAGCACAGGGTTCGGCGAGCAGTTCTTC
j_gene: TRBJ1-2; abundance: many; d_gene: TRBD1; v_gene: TRBV27; CDR3aa: CASSLRAGGKRGVYGYTF; CDR3nt: TGTGCCAGCAGTTTAAGGGCAGGGGGGAAACGGGGGGTCTATGGCTACACCTTC
j_gene: TRBJ2-1; abundance: -; d_gene: TRBD2; v_gene: TRBV29-1; CDR3aa: CSVVAGREGPYEQFF; CDR3nt: TGCAGCGTTGTAGCGGGGCGGGAGGGCCCCTATGAGCAGTTCTTC
j_gene: TRBJ2-7; abundance: -; d_gene: TRBD2; v_gene: TRBV20-1; CDR3aa: CSAKRQGGDEQYF; CDR3nt: TGCAGTGCTAAGAGGCAGGGAGGGGACGAGCAGTACTTC
j_gene: TRBJ1-3; abundance: many; d_gene: -; v_gene: TRBV2; CDR3aa: CASSEGGWPWHPSGNTIYF; CDR3nt: TGTGCCAGCAGTGAAGGTGGTTGGCCGTGGCATCCCTCTGGAAACACCATATATTTT
j_gene: TRBJ1-1; abundance: many; d_gene: -; v_gene: TRBV12-3/TRBV12-4; CDR3aa: CASSLGWNTEAFF; CDR3nt: TGTGCCAGCAGTTTGGGCTGGAACACTGAAGCTTTCTTT
j_gene: TRBJ1-5; abundance: many; d_gene: -; v_gene: TRBV28; CDR3aa: CASTGDWGRTGNQPQHF; CDR3nt: TGTGCCAGCACGGGCGACTGGGGGAGGACCGGCAATCAGCCCCAGCATTTT
j_gene: TRBJ1-1; abundance: many; d_gene: -; v_gene: TRBV12-3/TRBV12-4; CDR3aa: CASSPRDQNTEAFF; CDR3nt: TGTGCCAGCAGCCCCAGGGACCAGAACACTGAAGCTTTCTTT
j_gene: TRBJ2-7; abundance: -; d_gene: -; v_gene: TRBV5-1; CDR3aa: CASSARGSGGYEQYF; CDR3nt: TGCGCCAGCAGCGCCCGAGGCAGCGGAGGCTACGAGCAGTACTTC
j_gene: TRBJ2-7; abundance: few; d_gene: -; v_gene: TRBV20-1; CDR3aa: CSARDKGTNYEQYF; CDR3nt: TGCAGTGCTAGAGATAAAGGCACAAACTACGAGCAGTACTTC
j_gene: TRBJ2-7; abundance: many; d_gene: -; v_gene: TRBV20-1; CDR3aa: CSATDGPLEQYF; CDR3nt: TGCAGTGCTACCGACGGACCCTTGGAGCAGTACTTC
j_gene: TRBJ1-1; abundance: few; d_gene: -; v_gene: TRBV29-1; CDR3aa: CSTTPGLTEAFF; CDR3nt: TGCAGCACAACCCCGGGCCTCACTGAAGCTTTCTTT
j_gene: TRBJ2-7; abundance: many; d_gene: TRBD2; v_gene: TRBV6-2/TRBV6-3; CDR3aa: CASSYRGVYEQYF; CDR3nt: TGTGCCAGCAGTTATCGGGGGGTCTACGAGCAGTACTTC
j_gene: TRBJ1-5; abundance: many; d_gene: -; v_gene: TRBV28; CDR3aa: CASSSLPRPNQPQHF; CDR3nt: TGTGCCAGCAGTTCTTTACCTCGGCCCAATCAGCCCCAGCATTTT
j_gene: TRBJ2-1; abundance: many; d_gene: -; v_gene: TRBV6-2/TRBV6-3; CDR3aa: CASSYSRGGAYNEQFF; CDR3nt: TGTGCCAGCAGTTACTCTAGGGGCGGCGCCTACAATGAGCAGTTCTTC
j_gene: TRBJ2-2; abundance: -; d_gene: TRBD2; v_gene: TRBV4-2; CDR3aa: CASSRTTTSGGASGELFF; CDR3nt: TGTGCCAGCAGCCGCACAACCACTAGCGGGGGGGCCTCCGGGGAGCTGTTTTTT
j_gene: TRBJ2-7; abundance: -; d_gene: TRBD1; v_gene: TRBV20-1; CDR3aa: CSARFMGQIYEQYF; CDR3nt: TGCAGTGCTAGATTTATGGGACAGATCTACGAGCAGTACTTC
j_gene: TRBJ1-1; abundance: -; d_gene: -; v_gene: TRBV28; CDR3aa: CASSFQGTEAFF; CDR3nt: TGTGCCAGCAGTTTTCAGGGGACTGAAGCTTTCTTT
j_gene: TRBJ2-3; abundance: -; d_gene: TRBD2; v_gene: TRBV5-1; CDR3aa: CASSRGGGSFTDTQYF; CDR3nt: TGCGCCAGCAGCCGGGGGGGCGGTAGCTTCACAGATACGCAGTATTTT
j_gene: TRBJ2-1; abundance: many; d_gene: -; v_gene: TRBV29-1; CDR3aa: CSVEEAGDEQFF; CDR3nt: TGCAGCGTTGAAGAAGCCGGAGATGAGCAGTTCTTC
j_gene: TRBJ2-3; abundance: -; d_gene: -; v_gene: TRBV7-8; CDR3aa: CASSSHHRDTQYF; CDR3nt: TGTGCCAGCAGCTCGCACCATAGAGATACGCAGTATTTT
j_gene: TRBJ2-6; abundance: many; d_gene: -; v_gene: TRBV6-2/TRBV6-3; CDR3aa: CAIRQDSGANVLTF; CDR3nt: TGTGCCATAAGACAGGACTCTGGGGCCAACGTCCTGACTTTC
j_gene: TRBJ2-3; abundance: many; d_gene: TRBD2; v_gene: TRBV20-1; CDR3aa: CSALTSDTDTQYF; CDR3nt: TGCAGTGCTCTTACTAGCGACACAGATACGCAGTATTTT
j_gene: TRBJ2-5; abundance: few; d_gene: -; v_gene: TRBV5-1; CDR3aa: CASRFLGARQETQYF; CDR3nt: TGCGCCAGCCGATTCCTGGGGGCGCGCCAAGAGACCCAGTACTTC
j_gene: TRBJ1-1; abundance: many; d_gene: -; v_gene: TRBV20-1; CDR3aa: CSARHAVNTEAFF; CDR3nt: TGCAGTGCTAGGCACGCTGTGAACACTGAAGCTTTCTTT
j_gene: TRBJ1-2; abundance: many; d_gene: -; v_gene: TRBV5-1; CDR3aa: CASSLAGQGGGYGYTF; CDR3nt: TGCGCCAGCAGCTTGGCAGGGCAGGGCGGTGGCTATGGCTACACCTTC
j_gene: TRBJ1-1; abundance: many; d_gene: -; v_gene: TRBV29-1; CDR3aa: CSVAAENRVMNTEAFF; CDR3nt: TGCAGCGTTGCGGCCGAAAACAGAGTCATGAACACTGAAGCTTTCTTT
j_gene: TRBJ2-7; abundance: many; d_gene: -; v_gene: TRBV7-8; CDR3aa: CASSLSLANYEQYF; CDR3nt: TGTGCCAGCAGCTTATCACTGGCTAACTACGAGCAGTACTTC
j_gene: TRBJ2-7; abundance: few; d_gene: -; v_gene: TRBV20-1; CDR3aa: CSASSVSSYEQYF; CDR3nt: TGCAGTGCTAGTTCCGTATCTTCCTACGAGCAGTACTTC
j_gene: TRBJ2-3; abundance: -; d_gene: TRBD2; v_gene: TRBV9; CDR3aa: CASSVVGTSGTDTQYF; CDR3nt: TGTGCCAGCAGCGTAGTCGGGACTAGCGGGACTGATACGCAGTATTTT
j_gene: TRBJ2-7; abundance: many; d_gene: -; v_gene: TRBV20-1; CDR3aa: CSARDPNTYEQYF; CDR3nt: TGCAGTGCTAGAGACCCTAACACCTACGAGCAGTACTTC
j_gene: TRBJ1-6; abundance: many; d_gene: -; v_gene: TRBV28; CDR3aa: CASSSQLPLHF; CDR3nt: TGTGCCAGCAGTTCCCAATTACCCCTCCACTTT
j_gene: TRBJ2-1; abundance: many; d_gene: -; v_gene: TRBV12-3/TRBV12-4; CDR3aa: CASSLSGPYYNEQFF; CDR3nt: TGTGCCAGCAGCCTAAGCGGCCCTTATTACAATGAGCAGTTCTTC
j_gene: TRBJ2-7; abundance: -; d_gene: -; v_gene: TRBV5-5; CDR3aa: CASSLEPDSYEQYF; CDR3nt: TGTGCCAGCAGCTTGGAACCGGACTCCTACGAGCAGTACTTC
j_gene: TRBJ1-2; abundance: many; d_gene: -; v_gene: TRBV6-5; CDR3aa: CASSYWAPGRQRPLYGYTF; CDR3nt: TGTGCCAGCAGTTATTGGGCCCCGGGACGGCAGAGACCCCTCTATGGCTACACCTTC
j_gene: TRBJ2-1; abundance: many; d_gene: TRBD2; v_gene: TRBV12-3/TRBV12-4; CDR3aa: CASKSGRAAYNEQFF; CDR3nt: TGTGCCAGCAAAAGCGGGAGGGCCGCGTACAATGAGCAGTTCTTC
j_gene: TRBJ2-7; abundance: many; d_gene: -; v_gene: TRBV6-5; CDR3aa: CASSYIGIHSYEQYF; CDR3nt: TGTGCCAGCAGTTACATAGGGATTCACTCCTACGAGCAGTACTTC
j_gene: TRBJ2-7; abundance: many; d_gene: TRBD1; v_gene: TRBV5-1; CDR3aa: CASSLTGGDYEQYF; CDR3nt: TGCGCCAGCAGCTTGACAGGGGGAGATTACGAGCAGTACTTC
j_gene: TRBJ2-5; abundance: many; d_gene: -; v_gene: TRBV5-6; CDR3aa: CASSLYLLQETQYF; CDR3nt: TGTGCCAGCAGCTTGTATCTCTTACAAGAGACCCAGTACTTC
j_gene: TRBJ2-2; abundance: few; d_gene: -; v_gene: TRBV30; CDR3aa: CAWSVLLREYTGELFF; CDR3nt: TGTGCCTGGAGTGTACTGCTCAGGGAGTACACCGGGGAGCTGTTTTTT
j_gene: TRBJ1-1; abundance: many; d_gene: -; v_gene: TRBV5-5; CDR3aa: CASSLRQENTEAFF; CDR3nt: TGTGCCAGCAGCTTGAGACAGGAGAACACTGAAGCTTTCTTT
j_gene: TRBJ1-1; abundance: many; d_gene: -; v_gene: TRBV5-6; CDR3aa: CASSTDLGFTEAFF; CDR3nt: TGTGCCAGCAGCACGGACCTGGGGTTCACTGAAGCTTTCTTT
j_gene: TRBJ2-3; abundance: -; d_gene: TRBD2; v_gene: TRBV11-2; CDR3aa: CASSLGLAGGNPKSTDTQYF; CDR3nt: TGTGCCAGCAGCTTAGGCCTAGCGGGGGGGAACCCCAAGAGCACAGATACGCAGTATTTT
j_gene: TRBJ1-1; abundance: many; d_gene: -; v_gene: TRBV6-6; CDR3aa: CASSYSGGGEAFF; CDR3nt: TGTGCCAGCAGTTACTCAGGGGGTGGTGAAGCTTTCTTT
j_gene: TRBJ2-2; abundance: many; d_gene: -; v_gene: TRBV20-1; CDR3aa: CSARRGVGTGELFF; CDR3nt: TGCAGTGCTCGAAGAGGGGTAGGCACCGGGGAGCTGTTTTTT
j_gene: TRBJ2-3; abundance: many; d_gene: TRBD2; v_gene: TRBV29-1; CDR3aa: CSAGLAGSTDTQYF; CDR3nt: TGCAGCGCGGGACTAGCGGGTAGCACAGATACGCAGTATTTT
j_gene: TRBJ1-2; abundance: many; d_gene: -; v_gene: TRBV12-3/TRBV12-4; CDR3aa: CAGGVSGYGYTF; CDR3nt: TGTGCCGGGGGGGTCTCTGGGTATGGCTACACCTTC
j_gene: TRBJ2-2; abundance: medium-sized; d_gene: -; v_gene: TRBV20-1; CDR3aa: CSATVKNTGELFF; CDR3nt: TGCAGTGCTACAGTAAAGAACACCGGGGAGCTGTTTTTT
j_gene: TRBJ2-1; abundance: few; d_gene: -; v_gene: TRBV10-3; CDR3aa: CAISGGFNPNEQFF; CDR3nt: TGTGCCATCAGTGGGGGTTTCAATCCCAATGAGCAGTTCTTC
j_gene: TRBJ1-5; abundance: many; d_gene: TRBD1; v_gene: TRBV20-1; CDR3aa: CSARSDRNQPQHF; CDR3nt: TGCAGTGCTAGATCGGACAGGAATCAGCCCCAGCATTTT
j_gene: TRBJ2-5; abundance: many; d_gene: -; v_gene: TRBV4-1; CDR3aa: CASSQAKSSGTQYF; CDR3nt: TGCGCCAGCAGCCAAGCGAAGAGCTCGGGGACCCAGTACTTC